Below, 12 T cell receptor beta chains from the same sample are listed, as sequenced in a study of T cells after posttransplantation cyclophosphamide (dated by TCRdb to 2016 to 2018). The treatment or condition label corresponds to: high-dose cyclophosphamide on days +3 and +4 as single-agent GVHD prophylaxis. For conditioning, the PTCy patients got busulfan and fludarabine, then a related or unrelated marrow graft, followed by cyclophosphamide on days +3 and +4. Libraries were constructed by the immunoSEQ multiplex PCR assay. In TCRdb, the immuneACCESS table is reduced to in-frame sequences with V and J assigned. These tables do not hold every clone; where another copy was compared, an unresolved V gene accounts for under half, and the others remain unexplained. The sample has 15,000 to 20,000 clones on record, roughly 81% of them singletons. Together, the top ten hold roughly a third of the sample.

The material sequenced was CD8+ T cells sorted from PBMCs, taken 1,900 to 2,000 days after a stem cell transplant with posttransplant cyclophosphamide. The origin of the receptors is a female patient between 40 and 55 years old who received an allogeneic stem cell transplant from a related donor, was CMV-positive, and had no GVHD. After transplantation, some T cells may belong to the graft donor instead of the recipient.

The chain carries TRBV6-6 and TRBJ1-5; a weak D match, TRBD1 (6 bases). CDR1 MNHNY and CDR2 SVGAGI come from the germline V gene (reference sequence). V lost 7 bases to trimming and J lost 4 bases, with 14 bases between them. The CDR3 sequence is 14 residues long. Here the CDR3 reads CASTDRGGNQPQHF. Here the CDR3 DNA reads TGTGCCAGCACGGACAGAGGGGGAAATCAGCCCCAGCATTTT.

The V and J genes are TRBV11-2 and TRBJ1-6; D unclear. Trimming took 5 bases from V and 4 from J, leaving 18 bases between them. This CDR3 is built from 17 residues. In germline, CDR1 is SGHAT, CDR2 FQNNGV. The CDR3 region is CASSLNSRGSYNSPLHF. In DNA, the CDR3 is TGTGCCAGCAGCCTCAACTCACGGGGTTCTTATAATTCACCCCTCCACTTT.

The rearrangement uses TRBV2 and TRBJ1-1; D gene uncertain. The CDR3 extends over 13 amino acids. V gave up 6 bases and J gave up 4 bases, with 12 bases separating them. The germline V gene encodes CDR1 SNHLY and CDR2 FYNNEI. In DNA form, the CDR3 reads TGTGCCAGCAGCCAATCGGAGGTCACTGAAGCTTTCTTT. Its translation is CASSQSEVTEAFF.

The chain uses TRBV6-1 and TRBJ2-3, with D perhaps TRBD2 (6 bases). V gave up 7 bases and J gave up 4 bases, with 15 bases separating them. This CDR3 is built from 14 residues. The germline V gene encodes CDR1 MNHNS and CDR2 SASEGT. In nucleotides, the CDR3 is TGTGCCAGCACCCCTGGGTCTAGCGCAGATACGCAGTATTTT. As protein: CASTPGSSADTQYF.

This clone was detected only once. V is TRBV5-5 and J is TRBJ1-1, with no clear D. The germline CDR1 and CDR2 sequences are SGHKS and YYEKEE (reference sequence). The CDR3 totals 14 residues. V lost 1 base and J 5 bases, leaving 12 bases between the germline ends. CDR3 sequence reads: CASSLSGGWTEAFF. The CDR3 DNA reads TGTGCCAGCAGCTTGAGTGGAGGATGGACTGAAGCTTTCTTT.

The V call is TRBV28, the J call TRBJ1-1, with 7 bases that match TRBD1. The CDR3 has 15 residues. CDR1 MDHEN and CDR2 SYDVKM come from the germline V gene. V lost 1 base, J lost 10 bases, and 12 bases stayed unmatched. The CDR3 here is CASSLFKRQGDGAFF. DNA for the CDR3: TGTGCCAGCAGTTTATTTAAAAGACAGGGAGATGGAGCTTTCTTT. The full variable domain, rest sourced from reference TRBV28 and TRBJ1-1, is DVKVTQSSRYLVKRTGEKVFLECVQDMDHENMFWYRQDPGLGLRLIYFSYDVKMKEKGDIPEGYSVSREKKERFSLILESASTNQTSMYLCASSLFKRQGDGAFFGQGTRLTVV.

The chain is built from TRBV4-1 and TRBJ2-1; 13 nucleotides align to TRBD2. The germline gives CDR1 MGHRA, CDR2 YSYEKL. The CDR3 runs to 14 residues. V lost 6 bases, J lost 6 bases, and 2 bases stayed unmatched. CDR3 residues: CASSTSGGANEQFF. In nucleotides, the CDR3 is TGCGCCAGCAGTACTAGCGGGGGGGCCAATGAGCAGTTCTTC.

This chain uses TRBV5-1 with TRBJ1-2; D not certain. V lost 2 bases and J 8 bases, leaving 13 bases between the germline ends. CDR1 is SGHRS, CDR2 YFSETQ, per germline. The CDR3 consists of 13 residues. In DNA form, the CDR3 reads TGCGCCAGCAGCTTAGACCCCGCGGGGGGCTACACCTTC. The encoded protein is CASSLDPAGGYTF.

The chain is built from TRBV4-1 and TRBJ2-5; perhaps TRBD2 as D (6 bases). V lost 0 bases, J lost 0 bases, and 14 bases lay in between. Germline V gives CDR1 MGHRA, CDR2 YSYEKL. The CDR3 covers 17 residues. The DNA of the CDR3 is TGCGCCAGCAGCCAAGACCCCGGGACTGCGTACCAAGAGACCCAGTACTTC. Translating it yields CASSQDPGTAYQETQYF.

CDR3 sequence reads: CASSFGRTTGDEKLFF. The CDR3 DNA reads as TGTGCCAGCAGTTTCGGACGGACGACGGGGGATGAAAAACTGTTTTTT. The chain is built from TRBV28 and TRBJ1-4, with D maybe TRBD1 (5 bases). Trimming pared 3 bases from V and 6 bases from J, leaving 17 bases between. This CDR3 is built from 16 residues. Germline V gene lookup returns CDR1 MDHEN and CDR2 SYDVKM.

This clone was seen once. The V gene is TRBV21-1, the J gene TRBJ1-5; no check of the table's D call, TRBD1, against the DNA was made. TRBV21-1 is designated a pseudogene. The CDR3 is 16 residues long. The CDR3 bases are TGTGCCAGCAGCAAGCGTAGGGGATATAGCAATCAGCCCCAGCATTTT. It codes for CASSKRRGYSNQPQHF.

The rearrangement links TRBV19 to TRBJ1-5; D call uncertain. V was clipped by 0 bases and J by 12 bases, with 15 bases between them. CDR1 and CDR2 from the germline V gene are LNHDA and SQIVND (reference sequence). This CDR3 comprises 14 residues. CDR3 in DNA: TGTGCCAGTAGTATAGATCCCCCTTATGAGGTCCAGCATTTT. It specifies CASSIDPPYEVQHF.